The sequence of this T cell receptor beta chain was determined in a study of blood T cell repertoires in COVID-19. In the study's own analysis: Nucleated cell number was recorded as an estimate derived from reference gene primer amplification. TCRdb's copy holds only in-frame clones and misses some; the assay was immunoSEQ multiplex PCR. Clone size and V and J calls were adopted from that table, with D and trimming inferred from the DNA. The sample yields hundreds of thousands of clones, 75% to 90% seen once. This clone was counted between two and nine times. This CDR3 contains 17 residues. Trimming took 3 bases from V and 7 from J; bases not matched to a gene: 13. Per the germline V gene, CDR1 is LNHDA and CDR2 is SQIVND (reference sequence). Cohort placement rested on clinical history that participants reported themselves.

This clonotype was sampled from a woman between 40 and 55 years old with acute COVID-19. V gene TRBV19 combines with J gene TRBJ2-1; 9 nucleotides line up with TRBD1. The sample was PBMCs or T cells enriched from blood (not recorded which). The CDR3 bases are TGTGCCAGTAGTATGGAGTCTTGGACAGGGGCAAGGAATGAGCAGTTCTTC. Translation: CASSMESWTGARNEQFF.